Listed here are 16 T cell receptor beta chains from one sample, sequenced in a study of regulatory T cells in long-lasting Graves disease. Time point meaning: persistent/refractory GD, antithyroid drugs over 5 years with positive TRAb. The TCR library used RNA extracted from PBMCs. Researchers made TCR beta libraries by using iRepertoire HTBI primers and running Arm-PCR on CDR3 regions. A single record per CDR3 protein comes from TCRdb applying MiXCR to the multiplex PCR reads. The profile covers over 650,000 distinct CDR3 sequences, with 25% to 35% appearing a single time and roughly 46% taken by the ten largest. The source was peripheral blood mononuclear cells (PBMCs), collected when the disease was refractory, from a patient treated with antithyroid drugs. Every receptor here comes from a female donor with Graves disease.

This clonotype was counted only a few times. This chain links TRBV5-1 with TRBJ1-1; 7 bases fit TRBD1. The CDR3 has 14 residues. The V gene end was trimmed by 1 base and the J gene end by 11 bases; junction bases not matched to a gene: 11. From germline, CDR1 is SGHRS and CDR2 YFSETQ. The CDR3, as DNA: TGCGCCAGCAGCTTGAAATTAACAGGGGTAGAGGCTTTCTTT. Encoded protein: CASSLKLTGVEAFF. The entire variable domain, with the rest obtained from reference TRBV5-1 and TRBJ1-1, is as follows: KAGVTQTPRYLIKTRGQQVTLSCSPISGHRSVSWYQQTPGQGLQFLFEYFSETQRNKGNFPGRFSGRQFSNSRSEMNVSTLELGDSALYLCASSLKLTGVEAFFGQGTRLTVV.

The chain has TRBV5-1 and TRBJ2-7; D gene ambiguous. The CDR3 covers 14 residues. With 0 bases removed from V and 4 bases from J, the gap between germline ends came to 11 bases. Germline CDR1 and CDR2: SGHRS and YFSETQ. The CDR3: CASSLATPPYEQYF. Here the CDR3 DNA reads TGCGCCAGCAGCTTGGCTACCCCACCTTACGAGCAGTACTTC. Filled out from reference TRBV5-1 and TRBJ2-7, the complete variable domain reads KAGVTQTPRYLIKTRGQQVTLSCSPISGHRSVSWYQQTPGQGLQFLFEYFSETQRNKGNFPGRFSGRQFSNSRSEMNVSTLELGDSALYLCASSLATPPYEQYFGPGTRLTVT.

This clonotype was observed a few times. This chain links TRBV2 with TRBJ1-5; D may be TRBD1 (6 bases). V was shortened by 5 bases and J by 1 base, with 12 bases between the two germline ends. CDR3 length: 15 amino acids. The V gene's germline CDR1 is SNHLY and CDR2 FYNNEI. The DNA of the CDR3 is TGTGCCAGCAGTTCACTTGGACAGAGCAATCAGCCCCAGCATTTT. Its protein product is CASSSLGQSNQPQHF.

Worth noting for this clonotype: The junction departs from the called germline gene at one end, perhaps through a read error. This chain uses TRBV6-9 with TRBJ1-1; TRBD1 matches at 11 bases. CDR1 is MNHGY and CDR2 is SVAAGI in the germline V gene. The length of the CDR3 is 17 residues. The CDR3 spells CASSFPLGQGANPEAFF. The DNA of the CDR3 is TGTGCCAGCAGTTTTCCGCTTGGACAGGGGGCGAACCCTGAAGCTTTCTTT.

This chain joins TRBV28 and TRBJ1-5, with D perhaps matching TRBD1 (5 bases). The length of the CDR3 is 13 residues. The V end was cut by 5 bases, the J end by 6 bases, with 11 bases between. In germline, CDR1 is MDHEN, CDR2 SYDVKM. CDR3 in amino acids: CASSGRDSQPQHF. The CDR3, as DNA: TGTGCCAGCAGTGGCAGGGATTCTCAGCCCCAGCATTTT.

The table lists this clonotype with a few counts. The chain carries TRBV5-1 and TRBJ2-2; 11 bases are a match to TRBD2. The CDR3 covers 16 residues. Germline lookup yields CDR1 SGHRS and CDR2 YFSETQ. V was pared by 4 bases and J by 8 bases, with 10 bases of the junction left unmatched. The CDR3 reads CASSLLAGGTSGELFF. CDR3 sequence (DNA): TGCGCCAGCAGCCTCCTAGCGGGAGGAACGAGTGGGGAGCTGTTTTTT.

Note on this clonotype: One end of the junction fails to match germline, which may point to a read error. The chain recombines TRBV2 with TRBJ1-1; maybe TRBD1 (6 bases). This CDR3 contains 13 residues. The germline V gene encodes CDR1 SNHLY and CDR2 FYNNEI. The CDR3 coding sequence is TGTGCCTGCAGCTCACGACAGGCCACTGAAGCTTTCTTT. Translated, it gives CACSSRQATEAFF. Filled out from reference TRBV2 and TRBJ1-1, the complete variable domain reads EPEVTQTPSHQVTQMGQEVILRCVPISNHLYFYWYRQILGQKVEFLVSFYNNEISEKSEIFDDQFSVERPDGSNFTLKIRSTKLEDSAMYFCACSSRQATEAFFGQGTRLTVV.

Ten or more counts support this clonotype. V usage is TRBV28 and J usage is TRBJ2-5; 9 positions match TRBD2. The CDR3 has 15 residues. After removal of 7 bases from V and 5 bases from J, the junction contained 11 bases not matched to a gene. CDR1 MDHEN and CDR2 SYDVKM come from the germline V gene. CDR3 amino acids: CASTLRLAGDETQYF. The CDR3 DNA reads TGTGCCAGCACCCTAAGGTTAGCGGGAGATGAGACCCAGTACTTC.

The CDR3 here is CASSRAKTEAFF. The CDR3 bases are TGTGCCAGCAGCCGAGCAAAAACTGAAGCTTTCTTT. The V gene is TRBV3-1, the J gene TRBJ1-1; unclear D gene. The CDR3 consists of 12 residues. CDR1 is LGHDT and CDR2 is YNNKEL in the germline V gene (reference sequence). Trimming shortened V by 4 bases and J by 5 bases, and 8 bases separated the two germline ends.

V usage is TRBV7-2 and J usage is TRBJ2-7, with TRBD2 as a possible D gene (5 bases). The V gene's germline CDR1 is SGHTA and CDR2 FQGNSA. Trimming took off 5 bases at V and 0 bases at J, with 11 bases between the two ends. The length of the CDR3 is 14 residues. CDR3 in amino acids: CASSTHSASYEQYF. The CDR3 region has the DNA TGTGCCAGCAGCACCCATAGCGCCTCCTACGAGCAGTACTTC.

For this clonotype: One junction end disagrees with the germline gene, perhaps due to a read error. The V gene is TRBV7-2, the J gene TRBJ1-3; no definite D call. CDR3 length: 15 amino acids. Germline CDR1 SGHTA, CDR2 FQGNSA. In nucleotides, the CDR3 is TGTGCCAGCAGCCAGAGGGTCTTCTCTGGAAACACCACATATTTT. Protein sequence: CASSQRVFSGNTTYF.

The rearrangement links TRBV20-1 to TRBJ2-7; D gene uncertain. Germline CDR1 and CDR2: DFQATT and SNEGSKA (reference sequence). This CDR3 has 15 amino acids. V lost 6 bases, J lost 0 bases, and 18 bases lay in between. CDR3 coding DNA: TGCAGTGCCCCCCGCGACGGCCAGAGCTCCTACGAGCAGTACTTC. It is translated as CSAPRDGQSSYEQYF.

The rearrangement uses TRBV29-1 and TRBJ2-1, with D perhaps TRBD1 (6 bases). Trimming pared 3 bases from V and 7 bases from J, leaving 10 bases between. The CDR3 has 12 amino acids. Germline V gene lookup returns CDR1 SQVTM and CDR2 ANQGSEA. The CDR3 DNA reads TGCAGCGTTGACGCTAGGGGGAATGAGCAGTTCTTC. It is translated as CSVDARGNEQFF.

This sequence joins TRBV20-1 and TRBJ2-3; D gene uncertain. CDR3 size: 12 residues. In germline, CDR1 is DFQATT, CDR2 SNEGSKA (reference sequence). V lost 3 bases and J lost 5, with 9 bases in between. The CDR3: CSARVMGDTQYF. The CDR3 DNA reads as TGCAGTGCTAGGGTTATGGGAGATACGCAGTATTTT.

A few counts support this clonotype. The chain joins TRBV12-5 to TRBJ2-5, with D perhaps TRBD1 or TRBD2 (5 bases each). Looked up from germline, CDR1 is LGHNT and CDR2 is FRNRAP. V was shortened by 4 bases and J by 3 bases, with 15 bases between the two germline ends. The CDR3 is 15 residues long. The CDR3 DNA is TGTGCTAGTGGTTCTCCGGGGCTAATAGAAGAGACCCAGTACTTC. Protein product: CASGSPGLIEETQYF.

The chain joins TRBV29-1 to TRBJ2-7; D may be TRBD1 (6 bases). In germline, CDR1 is SQVTM, CDR2 ANQGSEA. The CDR3 spans 14 residues. V lost 0 bases to trimming and J lost 2 bases, with 11 bases between them. The CDR3 sequence is CSVEDRAGAYEQYF. The CDR3, as DNA: TGCAGCGTTGAAGATAGGGCAGGGGCCTACGAGCAGTACTTC.